Listed here are 15 T cell receptor beta chains from one sample, sequenced in a study of T cells in Graves' hyperthyroidism and ophthalmopathy. Authors of the study amplified TCR beta CDR3 regions from RNA transcripts. Carried out on the TCR CDR3, a first-round RT-PCR used the HTBI primer set. TCRdb re-derived calls from the multiplex PCR reads in MiXCR, one entry per CDR3 protein. The sample lists fewer than 900,000 distinct CDR3 sequences; about 17% were seen once. The sequenced sample consisted of blood. These receptor sequences come from a young man with Graves' hyperthyroidism.

A word on this clonotype: A much larger clone differs by one base, so this may be a read error. The V call is TRBV2, the J call TRBJ1-2; D gene ambiguous. Germline V gene sequence: CDR1 SNHLY, CDR2 FYNNEI. The CDR3 runs 12 residues. The CDR3: CASSEFGYDYTF. The CDR3 region has the DNA TGTGCCAGCAGTGAATTCGGATATGACTACACCTTC.

This clonotype was recorded at least ten times. The chain is built from TRBV20-1 and TRBJ1-5, with D hard to call. CDR1 is DFQATT, CDR2 SNEGSKA, per germline (reference sequence). The CDR3 totals 16 residues. Trimming removed 1 base at V and 2 bases at J, with 15 bases between. The DNA of the CDR3 is TGCAGTGCTAGAGCAAACTTGAACAGCGGCAATCAGCCCCAGCATTTT. It specifies CSARANLNSGNQPQHF.

This clonotype was observed a few times. V is TRBV20-1 and J is TRBJ2-1; 10 bases match TRBD2. The CDR3 is 16 amino acids. The V gene's germline CDR1 is DFQATT and CDR2 SNEGSKA (reference sequence). In nucleotides, the CDR3 is TGCAGCTCATCTGGACTAGCGGAAAGCTCCTACAATGAGCAGTTCTTC. Protein product: CSSSGLAESSYNEQFF.

The chain combines TRBV12-3 or TRBV12-4 with TRBJ2-1; 8 bases are a match to TRBD2. The CDR3 consists of 14 residues. Germline trimming cut 7 bases from V and 6 bases from J; bases unmatched to any gene: 8. CDR3 DNA: TGTGCCAGCACGATTAGAAGCGGGGGCAATGAGCAGTTCTTC. It encodes CASTIRSGGNEQFF.

V usage is TRBV6-5 and J usage is TRBJ1-1; D possibly corresponds to TRBD1 (6 bases). Germline lookup yields CDR1 MNHEY and CDR2 SVGAGI. This CDR3 region has 17 residues. Trimming took 1 base from V and 1 from J, leaving 16 bases between them. The CDR3 bases are TGTGCCAGCAGTTACTTCCGGGACAAAGAGGGGAACACTGAAGCTTTCTTT. The encoded protein is CASSYFRDKEGNTEAFF.

This clonotype was seen many times. This chain connects TRBV20-1 to TRBJ2-7; D perhaps matches TRBD2 (5 bases). V was clipped by 0 bases and J by 5 bases, with 11 bases between them. Looked up from germline, CDR1 is DFQATT and CDR2 is SNEGSKA (reference sequence). The CDR3 length is 13 residues. The CDR3 sequence is CSARDPRLHEQYF. DNA of the CDR3: TGCAGTGCTAGAGATCCAAGACTACACGAGCAGTACTTC.

This clonotype was observed at least ten times. This chain links TRBV12-3 or TRBV12-4 with TRBJ2-3; 7 bases fit TRBD2. Trimming removed 6 bases from V and 0 bases from J; junction bases left unmatched: 6. The CDR3 extends over 15 amino acids. The CDR3 here is CASRFSSGSTDTQYF. DNA for the CDR3: TGTGCCAGCAGGTTCAGTAGCGGGAGCACAGATACGCAGTATTTT.

The chain has TRBV6-1 and TRBJ2-7, with D possibly TRBD1 on 5 matching bases. The CDR3 loop spans 13 amino acids. Trimming pared 6 bases from V and 12 bases from J, leaving 21 bases between. CDR1 MNHNS and CDR2 SASEGT come from the germline V gene. The CDR3 DNA sequence: TGTGCCAGCAGGCGTCCGTCGGACAACACGCTGTACTTC. Its translation: CASRRPSDNTLYF.

This clonotype was observed many times. The chain combines TRBV28 with TRBJ2-1, with 8 nucleotides matching TRBD2. The germline V gene encodes CDR1 MDHEN and CDR2 SYDVKM. The CDR3 sequence is 15 residues long. Unmatched junction bases numbered 7, after V lost 5 bases and J lost 4 bases. CDR3 coding DNA: TGTGCCAGCAGTCTGCCACTAGCGGCGTACAATGAGCAGTTCTTC. It is translated as CASSLPLAAYNEQFF.

The chain links TRBV28 to TRBJ2-2; TRBD1 matches 10 bases. CDR3 size: 16 residues. Germline trimming cut 5 bases from V and 6 bases from J; bases unmatched to any gene: 9. The germline V gene has CDR1 MDHEN and CDR2 SYDVKM. CDR3 sequence: CASSPARQGAAGELFF. CDR3 DNA sequence: TGTGCCAGCAGTCCCGCGCGACAGGGGGCGGCCGGGGAGCTGTTTTTT. The variable domain in full, with the rest retrieved from reference TRBV28 and TRBJ2-2, is DVKVTQSSRYLVKRTGEKVFLECVQDMDHENMFWYRQDPGLGLRLIYFSYDVKMKEKGDIPEGYSVSREKKERFSLILESASTNQTSMYLCASSPARQGAAGELFFGEGSRLTVL.

The sample holds many counts of this clonotype. The J gene is TRBJ2-3, the V gene TRBV29-1, with D possibly TRBD2 on 5 matching bases. The germline V gene has CDR1 SQVTM and CDR2 ANQGSEA. The CDR3 covers 14 residues. V shed 6 bases and J shed 0 bases, with 13 bases lying between them. The CDR3 coding sequence is TGCAGCGTCGCGGACTCGGCGAGCACAGATACGCAGTATTTT. Amino acid sequence: CSVADSASTDTQYF.

This chain links TRBV7-6 with TRBJ1-1; D unclear. This CDR3 region has 15 residues. Germline lookup yields CDR1 SGHVS and CDR2 FNYEAQ. V lost 5 bases and J 5 bases, leaving 18 bases between the germline ends. The CDR3 DNA reads as TGTGCCAGCAGCCCACACCGGGCCCTAGGGACTGAAGCTTTCTTT. It is translated as CASSPHRALGTEAFF.

Ten or more counts support this clonotype. This chain connects TRBV7-2 to TRBJ2-7, with 13 positions matching TRBD2. V was pared by 5 bases and J by 4 bases, with 11 bases of the junction left unmatched. CDR3 length: 17 amino acids. CDR1 and CDR2 (germline): SGHTA, FQGNSA. As DNA, the CDR3 is TGTGCCAGCAGCCCATATGGACTAGCGGGAGTATATTACGAGCAGTACTTC. This codes for CASSPYGLAGVYYEQYF.

J is TRBJ1-2 and V is TRBV19; 7 nucleotides agree with TRBD1. Germline-derived CDR1 and CDR2 are LNHDA and SQIVND (reference sequence). V dropped 5 bases and J dropped 5; count of bases not matched to a gene: 11. CDR3 length equals 15 residues. The CDR3 spells CASSPQGGRGYGYTF. The CDR3 coding sequence is TGTGCCAGTAGTCCGCAGGGGGGGCGCGGATATGGCTACACCTTC. The full variable domain, with the rest looked up from reference TRBV19 and TRBJ1-2, is DGGITQSPKYLFRKEGQNVTLSCEQNLNHDAMYWYRQDPGQGLRLIYYSQIVNDFQKGDIAEGYSVSREKKESFPLTVTSAQKNPTAFYLCASSPQGGRGYGYTFGSGTRLTVV.

This clonotype was seen repeatedly, ten times or more. This chain links TRBV7-9 with TRBJ2-1; 9 positions match TRBD2. The germline V gene has CDR1 SEHNR and CDR2 FQNEAQ (reference sequence). After removal of 6 bases from V and 5 bases from J, the junction contained 8 bases not matched to a gene. The CDR3 totals 15 residues. The CDR3 sequence: CASSSAASGDNEQFF. CDR3 nucleotide sequence: TGTGCCAGCAGTTCGGCCGCTAGCGGGGACAATGAGCAGTTCTTC.